These T cell receptor beta chains were read from a single sample in a study of radiotherapy plus CTLA-4 blockade in lung cancer. TCRdb's table, derived via immunoSEQ multiplex PCR, lists solely in-frame clones and lacks some. The sample holds about 80,000 clones; around 78% are singletons and the top ten take over 20%. The starting material was peripheral blood, obtained from a patient treated with radiotherapy plus ipilimumab. The receptors originated from a human donor with non-small cell lung cancer whose response to radiotherapy plus ipilimumab could not be evaluated. Some clones in this sample may be carry-over from other donors' samples. Both conserved end residues are part of each CDR3. The order of the fields is V gene, J gene, D gene, CDR3 length, CDR3 protein, CDR3 DNA. The D gene is left open where the match is weak.

TRBV27	TRBJ1-6	NA	15	CASSFGGLWNSPLHF	TGTGCCAGCAGTTTCGGGGGACTGTGGAATTCACCCCTCCACTTT
TRBV5-6	TRBJ1-1	TRBD1	15	CASSLVGTENTEAFF	TGTGCCAGCAGCTTGGTCGGGACAGAGAACACTGAAGCTTTCTTT
TRBV7-3	TRBJ1-1	NA	15	CASSLSSRSASEAFF	TGTGCCAGCAGCTTAAGCTCTCGGTCAGCGTCTGAAGCTTTCTTT
TRBV2	TRBJ2-3	NA	13	CASSEISRGTQYF	TGTGCCAGCAGTGAAATATCCAGAGGTACGCAGTATTTT
TRBV19	TRBJ2-5	TRBD2	13	CASRTSGAETQYF	TGTGCCAGTAGGACCAGCGGGGCAGAGACCCAGTACTTC
TRBV9	TRBJ1-1	NA	15	CASSAQDSFNTEAFF	TGTGCCAGCAGCGCTCAAGACAGTTTCAACACTGAAGCTTTCTTT
TRBV4-2	TRBJ1-5	TRBD1	16	CASSLGQGAGNQPQHF	TGTGCCAGCAGCCTGGGACAGGGGGCAGGCAATCAGCCCCAGCATTTT
TRBV6-5	TRBJ1-2	TRBD1	13	CASGRQGFGGYTF	TGTGCCAGCGGGAGACAGGGATTCGGTGGCTACACCTTC
TRBV28	TRBJ2-7	TRBD1	15	CASSSGAGQGVLWYF	TGTGCCAGCAGTTCCGGCGCGGGACAGGGAGTCCTTTGGTACTTC
TRBV5-1	TRBJ1-3	NA	14	CASSTADSGNTIYF	TGCGCCAGCAGCACAGCTGACTCTGGAAACACCATATATTTT
TRBV6-5	TRBJ1-4	NA	14	CASKDSNPHEKLFF	TGTGCCAGCAAGGACAGTAATCCTCATGAAAAACTGTTTTTT
TRBV6-1	TRBJ2-3	TRBD2	14	CAALVAGGADTQYF	TGTGCCGCCTTGGTAGCGGGGGGCGCAGATACGCAGTATTTT